Listed below are T cell receptor beta chains from one sample, sequenced in a study of control samples from healthy donors and cancer patients. Some clones are missing from TCRdb's copy, which holds only in-frame ones; the method was immunoSEQ multiplex PCR. The table has 150,000 to 200,000 clones, around 92% seen once. The sequenced sample was blood. The receptors were sampled from a woman between 25 and 40 years old in good health. The CDR3 runs from the conserved cysteine through the conserved F or W. A clone size is listed for some rows: how often the clone was seen (once, few, many), or a class if it is expanded.

once TRBV6-5 CASSPRQRLNYGYTF
- TRBV28 CASSFVGGSETQYF
- TRBV15 CATSRDGGNTEAFF
- TRBV7-9 CASSQGKMDGYTF
- TRBV24-1 CATSEGRDPDTQYF
once TRBV18 CASSPTPTGYNSPLHF
once TRBV7-3 CASSLTPGQGVDGYTF
few TRBV5-1 CASSLEGQDYNEQFF
once TRBV3-1/TRBV3-2 CASSQRYGYGYTF
- TRBV2 CASSLSDPGNTIYF